This T cell receptor beta chain was identified during a study of regulatory T cells in long-lasting Graves disease. The TCR beta library used iRepertoire HTBI primers with Arm-PCR amplification of CDR3. TCRdb fed the multiplex PCR reads into MiXCR, producing one record per CDR3 protein. The table includes hundreds of thousands of distinct CDR3 sequences, over 12% detected once. A note on this clonotype: The antigen is undetermined.

Study results and caveats: Possibly, too few samples lowered accuracy. Persistent patients shared thousands of public clonotypes among themselves. Newly diagnosed patients shared fewer, at more than 850.

Germline V gene data show CDR1 as MRHNA and CDR2 as SNTAGT. There are 19 residues in the CDR3. Trimming shortened V by 0 bases and J by 3 bases, and 24 bases separated the two germline ends. Time point given: newly diagnosed GD, antithyroid drugs for less than 3 months. From RNA extracted from PBMCs, the TCR library was made. These sequences were also reported in another study, on T cells in Graves' hyperthyroidism and ophthalmopathy. From that second work: The model forecast ophthalmopathy, anticipating it by a median around 6.5 months before onset.

The rearrangement links TRBV6-4 to TRBJ2-7, with D maybe TRBD1 (6 bases). The sequence derives from a middle-aged woman with Graves disease. Source: peripheral blood mononuclear cells (PBMCs), taken at new diagnosis, from a patient treated with antithyroid drugs. The DNA for the CDR3 is TGTGCCAGCAGTGACTCGAATAAGTCCTCAGGGGAAGAGGGCTACGAGCAGTACTTC. It codes for CASSDSNKSSGEEGYEQYF.